This T cell receptor (beta chain) was sequenced in a study of blood T cell repertoires in COVID-19 (dated by TCRdb to about 2020). Study-level background: Samples covering the acute and convalescent phases of COVID-19 were provided by collaborators in the United States, Italy and Spain. The material from the prospective study consisted of cDNA or gDNA derived from T cells, B-cell-depleted T cells, or PBMCs. Deeply sampled blood TCRbeta repertoires from subjects exposed to, actively infected with, or recovered from COVID-19 were included in the dataset. The repertoires were released in a freely available public database intended as a resource for research on the immune response to SARS-CoV-2. Samples were obtained from the ongoing ImmuneRACE study (first 160 participants) and from approximately 1,200 subjects provided by 6 global collaborators. Nearly every sample came with metadata listing a de-identified subject ID, COVID-19 status, age in years and sex. Where available, HLA class I and class II types were obtained from metadata supplied by the sample provider rather than from assay-based typing.

In the prospective study, participants were about 18 to 95 years old, resided in approximately 25 geographic areas of the United States, and were enrolled through a virtual design. Cohort assignment in the prospective study relied on participant-reported clinical history from a screening survey and a study questionnaire. For ImmuneRACE Cohort 3, a participant was defined as recovered based on two consecutive negative NP/OP PCR tests, clearance by a healthcare professional, or resolution of symptoms. In the prospective study, mobile phlebotomists collected whole blood, serum and a nasopharyngeal or oropharyngeal swab from each participant. Participants in the prospective study had the option to provide additional blood draws and questionnaires over a roughly 2-month period. Prospective study blood samples were shipped either frozen or at room temperature before DNA extraction. Study-level results and caveats: The amount of clinical and demographic metadata varied by source and participant and was provided uncurated.

TCRbeta CDR3 regions were amplified from genomic DNA by means of the immunoSEQ Assay, a bias-controlled multiplex PCR. In the authors' own workflow: Within the assay, amplification of reference gene primers was used to estimate how many nucleated cells each sample contained. To quantify the absolute abundance of each unique TCRbeta CDR3 rearrangement, sequence reads were collapsed and filtered. Productive Simpson clonality was computed per sample as the square root of Simpson's diversity index over productive rearrangements. TCRdb carries this immuneACCESS record with in-frame sequences only. Its versions omit some clonotypes, under half of them owing to an unresolved V gene in the studies checked, with the rest unexplained. That table gives V, J and clone size, and the DNA gave D and trimming. This sample comprises a few hundred thousand clones, about 80% of them detected only once. Of the sample, about 3.5% falls within the top ten clones.

With regard to this clone: What antigen it recognizes has not been identified. It has no much larger one-base neighbor in the sample; base qualities were not kept.

The CDR3 runs 15 amino acids, cysteine and phenylalanine included. This entry keeps only the CDR3 DNA: 45 bases, framed from base 1. The junction carries 13 bases between V and J, which are trimmed by 4 bases and 1 base respectively. From the germline V gene, CDR1 is SGDLS and CDR2 is YYNGEE. The V gene is TRBV9 and the J gene is TRBJ2-3; the D gene is perhaps TRBD2, on 5 matching bases. The sample was PBMCs or T cells enriched from blood (not recorded which). This TCR was sampled from a man aged 45-65 years who had recovered from COVID-19. This receptor carries the CDR3 CASSQETIRTDTQYF. The DNA is as follows: TGTGCCAGCAGCCAAGAGACTATCCGCACAGATACGCAGTATTTT.